Presented here are 30 T cell receptor beta chains from one specimen sequenced in a study of radiation and T cells in renal cell carcinoma. The method was immunoSEQ multiplex PCR; TCRdb's version includes in-frame clones alone and lacks a portion of them. The sample yields 100,000 to 150,000 clones, approximately 85% seen once. Time point defined: blood 2 weeks post-SBRT. Described treatment: 15 Gy SBRT to primary tumor, nephrectomy 4 weeks later. The sample here was blood, taken from a patient whose treatment included radiotherapy and nephrectomy. These receptors were collected from a man between 45 and 60 years old with renal cell carcinoma.

The chain joins TRBV7-6 to TRBJ2-5; TRBD1 agrees at 8 bases. CDR3 size: 13 residues. V gave up 5 bases and J gave up 7 bases; unmatched junction bases: 6. Germline V CDR1 and CDR2: SGHVS, FNYEAQ. CDR3 bases: TGTGCCAGCAGCCAGACAGGGGATGTGACCCAGTACTTC. Amino acids: CASSQTGDVTQYF.

This clone was observed a few times. This chain joins TRBV6-6 and TRBJ2-5; no clear D gene. V was pared by 6 bases and J by 5 bases, with 13 bases between. CDR3 length: 13 residues. The germline V gene has CDR1 MNHNY and CDR2 SVGAGI (reference sequence). CDR3 protein: CASRQEYLETQYF. The CDR3 DNA follows: TGTGCCAGCAGACAAGAATACCTTGAGACCCAGTACTTC.

The V and J genes are TRBV29-1 and TRBJ1-2; D is perhaps TRBD1 (6 bases). Trimming removed 7 bases from V and 3 bases from J, with 12 bases in between. The CDR3 consists of 12 residues. Germline lookup yields CDR1 SQVTM and CDR2 ANQGSEA. The CDR3 sequence is CSGDNIDYGYTF. CDR3 nucleotide sequence: TGCAGCGGGGACAATATAGACTATGGCTACACCTTC.

The chain joins TRBV9 to TRBJ2-2; 7 positions match TRBD1. The CDR3 extends over 12 amino acids. CDR1 is SGDLS, CDR2 YYNGEE, per germline. Unmatched junction bases numbered 3, after V lost 7 bases and J lost 6 bases. CDR3 bases: TGTGCCAGCTCTAGGGGGCCCGGGGAGCTGTTTTTT. Translation gives CASSRGPGELFF.

The gene calls are TRBV9 and TRBJ2-5; D might be TRBD2 (6 bases). CDR1 is SGDLS, CDR2 YYNGEE, per germline. V dropped 3 bases and J dropped 5 bases, with 11 bases sitting between them. The CDR3 is 13 amino acids. CDR3: CASSGTKFETQYF. The CDR3 DNA reads TGTGCCAGCAGCGGGACTAAGTTCGAGACCCAGTACTTC.

This clone was picked up one time. CDR3 sequence (DNA): TGTGCCAGCAGCGTAGGGGGACAGGGGTGGAATGGCTACACCTTC. Translation gives CASSVGGQGWNGYTF. The rearrangement links TRBV9 to TRBJ1-2; 10 positions agree with TRBD1. CDR1 is SGDLS and CDR2 is YYNGEE in the germline V gene. With V trimmed by 0 bases and J by 6 bases, 5 bases remained unmatched. The CDR3 consists of 15 residues.

The gene calls are TRBV5-1 and TRBJ2-2; D perhaps matches TRBD2 (6 bases). The CDR3 loop spans 15 amino acids. Germline-derived CDR1 and CDR2 are SGHRS and YFSETQ. V lost 0 bases and J lost 6, with 12 bases in between. Written as DNA, the CDR3 is TGCGCCAGCAGCTTGGGCCGGGAGAATGCCGGGGAGCTGTTTTTT. Translating gives CASSLGRENAGELFF.

The V and J genes are TRBV30 and TRBJ2-5; 10 bases map to TRBD2. Per germline, CDR1 GTSNPN and CDR2 SVGIG (reference sequence). After removal of 6 bases from V and 5 bases from J, the junction contained 3 bases not matched to a gene. The CDR3 is 12 amino acids. CDR3 amino acids: CACLTSGETQYF. In DNA, the CDR3 is TGTGCCTGCCTGACTAGCGGGGAGACCCAGTACTTC.

The gene calls are TRBV19 and TRBJ2-7; D unresolved. V was shortened by 3 bases and J by 2 bases, with 5 bases between the two germline ends. The germline gives CDR1 LNHDA, CDR2 SQIVND (reference sequence). The CDR3 extends over 12 amino acids. The CDR3 bases are TGTGCCAGTAGTATCCGGACCTACGAGCAGTACTTC. As protein: CASSIRTYEQYF.

The genes are TRBV27 and TRBJ1-5; a weak D match, TRBD1 (5 bases). V lost 5 bases and J 3 bases, leaving 17 bases between the germline ends. The CDR3 has 16 residues. Germline V gene lookup returns CDR1 MNHEY and CDR2 SMNVEV (reference sequence). The CDR3 loop is CASSADSYRYNQPQHF. CDR3 sequence (DNA): TGTGCCAGCAGTGCAGACTCCTACAGGTACAATCAGCCCCAGCATTTT.

The chain employs TRBV30 and TRBJ1-1, with D possibly being TRBD1 (6 bases). Trimming stripped 4 bases from V and 4 bases from J, with 16 bases between. The V gene's germline CDR1 is GTSNPN and CDR2 SVGIG (reference sequence). This CDR3 is built from 14 residues. The CDR3 nucleotides are TGTGCCTGGACCACCACCACAGGGATCACTGAAGCTTTCTTT. Translation: CAWTTTTGITEAFF.

The chain couples TRBV28 to TRBJ2-7, with unresolved D. CDR3 length equals 12 residues. V was pared by 2 bases and J by 6 bases, with 8 bases between. Germline V CDR1 and CDR2: MDHEN, SYDVKM. Here the CDR3 DNA reads TGTGCCAGCAGTTTACTTGTGGGCGAGCAGTACTTC. Translating it yields CASSLLVGEQYF.

This chain uses TRBV29-1 with TRBJ1-1, with a possible D match to TRBD1 (6 bases). Trimming took off 8 bases at V and 4 bases at J, with 17 bases between the two ends. The CDR3 spans 13 residues. Per the germline V gene, CDR1 is SQVTM and CDR2 is ANQGSEA. This CDR3 reads CSYKQGYSTEAFF. The CDR3, as DNA: TGCAGCTACAAACAGGGTTATAGCACTGAAGCTTTCTTT. Full variable domain (remainder filled in from reference TRBV29-1 and TRBJ1-1): SAVISQKPSRDICQRGTSLTIQCQVDSQVTMMFWYRQQPGQSLTLIATANQGSEATYESGFVIDKFPISRPNLTFSTLTVSNMSPEDSSIYLCSYKQGYSTEAFFGQGTRLTVV.

The DNA of the CDR3 is TGTGCCTGCCTCAGAGGGCCGACAGATACGCAGTATTTT. Translated: CACLRGPTDTQYF. The chain couples TRBV30 to TRBJ2-3; D possibly corresponds to TRBD2 (5 bases). V dropped 6 bases and J dropped 3 bases, with 13 bases sitting between them. Germline V gene lookup returns CDR1 GTSNPN and CDR2 SVGIG (reference sequence). The CDR3 spans 13 residues.

This clone was recorded a few times. The chain couples TRBV29-1 to TRBJ2-2, with D possibly matching TRBD1 (5 bases). Germline CDR1 is SQVTM and CDR2 is ANQGSEA. V was cut by 1 base and J by 3 bases, with 6 bases left in between. The CDR3 length is 13 residues. The CDR3 DNA sequence: TGCAGCGTTGAAGGACAGTACACCGGGGAGCTGTTTTTT. This encodes CSVEGQYTGELFF.

The chain combines TRBV28 with TRBJ1-3; unclear D gene. Germline CDR1 is MDHEN and CDR2 is SYDVKM. The length of the CDR3 is 13 residues. With 5 bases removed from V and 7 bases from J, the gap between germline ends came to 12 bases. In nucleotides, the CDR3 is TGTGCCAGCAGTGACCAAGCGTGGAACACCATATATTTT. This encodes CASSDQAWNTIYF.

V gene TRBV9 combines with J gene TRBJ2-1; 8 nucleotides match TRBD1. Germline values: CDR1 SGDLS, CDR2 YYNGEE. This CDR3 spans 15 amino acids. J was trimmed by 16 bases and V by 3 bases; bases with no gene match: 18. The CDR3 here is CASSAADRESPQRFF. CDR3 DNA sequence: TGTGCCAGCAGCGCAGCGGACAGGGAATCGCCCCAACGATTCTTC. Based on the CDR3 plus reference TRBV9 and TRBJ2-1, the full variable domain is DSGVTQTPKHLITATGQRVTLRCSPRSGDLSVYWYQQSLDQGLQFLIQYYNGEERAKGNILERFSAQQFPDLHSELNLSSLELGDSALYFCASSAADRESPQRFFGPGTRLTVL.

This rearrangement joins TRBV7-2 to TRBJ2-1; 7 bases agree with TRBD1. This CDR3 is 17 amino acids long. Germline V CDR1 and CDR2: SGHTA, FQGNSA. Germline trimming cut 5 bases from V and 4 bases from J; bases unmatched to any gene: 14. The CDR3 sequence is CASSAPGQLWGYNEQFF. The CDR3 nucleotides read TGTGCCAGCAGCGCCCCGGGACAGTTGTGGGGTTACAATGAGCAGTTCTTC.

This chain links TRBV18 with TRBJ1-3; D is possibly TRBD1 (6 bases). The CDR3 sequence is 16 residues long. Germline CDR1 reads KGHSH; CDR2 reads LQKENI. Between the trimmed V and J ends, which lost 2 bases and 2 bases, there was a span of 13 bases. CDR3 amino acids: CASSPSQGLTGNTIYF. The CDR3 nucleotides read TGTGCCAGCTCACCATCACAGGGCTTAACTGGAAACACCATATATTTT.

The chain joins TRBV5-8 to TRBJ2-3; D possibly matches TRBD1 or TRBD2 (5 bases each). CDR3 length: 15 residues. The germline V and J ends were trimmed by 4 bases and 0 bases, with 12 bases remaining between them. Looked up from germline, CDR1 is SGHTS and CDR2 is YDEGEE. The chain's CDR3 is CASSPGTTSTDTQYF. CDR3 DNA: TGTGCCAGCAGCCCTGGGACCACTAGCACAGATACGCAGTATTTT.

The chain combines TRBV7-2 with TRBJ2-5; tentatively, D is TRBD1 (6 bases). Germline lookup yields CDR1 SGHTA and CDR2 FQGNSA. The CDR3 length is 14 residues. V was shortened by 0 bases and J by 5 bases, with 10 bases between the two germline ends. CDR3 protein: CASSLATGMETQYF. The CDR3 coding sequence is TGTGCCAGCAGCTTAGCCACAGGGATGGAGACCCAGTACTTC. Full variable domain (outside the CDR3, taken from reference TRBV7-2 and TRBJ2-5): GAGVSQSPSNKVTEKGKDVELRCDPISGHTALYWYRQSLGQGLEFLIYFQGNSAPDKSGLPSDRFSAERTGGSVSTLTIQRTQQEDSAVYLCASSLATGMETQYFGPGTRLLVL.

This chain connects TRBV5-1 to TRBJ1-5; 7 bases are a match to TRBD1. V was pared by 4 bases and J by 0 bases, with 4 bases of the junction left unmatched. Germline assignment: CDR1 SGHRS and CDR2 YFSETQ. The CDR3 runs 15 residues. The CDR3 nucleotides are TGCGCCAGCAGCCCTACAGGGGATAGCAATCAGCCCCAGCATTTT. It specifies CASSPTGDSNQPQHF.

This rearrangement joins TRBV5-1 to TRBJ2-7; tentatively, D is TRBD2 (6 bases). CDR1 and CDR2 from the germline V gene are SGHRS and YFSETQ. V was clipped by 2 bases and J by 6 bases, with 12 bases between them. This CDR3 comprises 13 residues. CDR3 DNA sequence: TGCGCCAGCAGCTTACCTACTAGCTCCGAGCAGTACTTC. This translates into CASSLPTSSEQYF.

This chain links TRBV6-5 with TRBJ2-1; TRBD2 matches at 9 bases. The CDR3 loop spans 14 amino acids. Germline V gene data show CDR1 as MNHEY and CDR2 as SVGAGI. Germline trimming cut 8 bases from V and 7 bases from J; bases unmatched to any gene: 9. Here the CDR3 reads CASRSGGLRNEQFF. DNA for the CDR3: TGTGCCAGCCGTAGCGGGGGTTTGAGAAATGAGCAGTTCTTC.

This chain links TRBV5-1 with TRBJ2-5; 9 bases fit TRBD2. Germline V lookup: CDR1 SGHRS, CDR2 YFSETQ. V shed 4 bases and J 9 bases; nucleotides not matched to a gene: 10. The CDR3 covers 14 residues. The CDR3 nucleotides are TGCGCCAGCAGCCCGGGACTAGCCTCGAGGGCCCAGTACTTC. This codes for CASSPGLASRAQYF.

The V and J genes are TRBV10-1 and TRBJ2-3; perhaps TRBD1 as D (5 bases). Germline CDR1 WNHNN, CDR2 SYGVQD (reference sequence). Trimming removed 0 bases at V and 2 bases at J, with 9 bases between. The CDR3 spans 15 residues. CDR3 coding DNA: TGCGCCAGCAGTGAGTCAAGGGGAAACACAGATACGCAGTATTTT. As protein: CASSESRGNTDTQYF.

This chain links TRBV5-1 with TRBJ2-5; 7 bases are shared with TRBD1. Unmatched junction bases numbered 3, after V lost 0 bases and J lost 1 base. The CDR3 totals 15 residues. Germline V gene sequence: CDR1 SGHRS, CDR2 YFSETQ. The DNA for the CDR3 is TGCGCCAGCAGCTTGGGGTACAGGGGCCAAGAGACCCAGTACTTC. This encodes CASSLGYRGQETQYF.

The chain joins TRBV5-6 to TRBJ1-5; 9 bases line up with TRBD1. This CDR3 contains 15 residues. Germline trimming cut 4 bases from V and 3 bases from J; bases unmatched to any gene: 5. Germline V lookup: CDR1 SGHDT, CDR2 YYEEEE. The CDR3 DNA reads TGTGCCAGCAGCCACGGGACAGGGATCAATCAGCCCCAGCATTTT. This codes for CASSHGTGINQPQHF.

The CDR3 coding sequence is TGTGCCAGCAGGATCGAGCTGAATAATTCACCCCTCCACTTT. It is translated as CASRIELNNSPLHF. The chain couples TRBV6-1 to TRBJ1-6; D gene uncertain. CDR3 size: 14 residues. Germline V gene data show CDR1 as MNHNS and CDR2 as SASEGT. The ends were cut back, 6 bases at V and 5 bases at J, with 11 bases in the middle.

This clone showed up just once. The rearrangement uses TRBV20-1 and TRBJ2-3, with D unclear. CDR1 is DFQATT, CDR2 SNEGSKA, per germline (reference sequence). Trimming removed 5 bases from V and 2 bases from J, with 2 bases in between. This CDR3 comprises 10 residues. The CDR3 loop is CSADTDTQYF. The CDR3 DNA sequence: TGCAGTGCTGACACAGATACGCAGTATTTT.